Presented here are 29 T cell receptor beta chains from one specimen sequenced in a study of vaccination effects on CD4 cells after COVID-19. This table comes from immunoSEQ multiplex PCR, and its TCRdb copy is limited to in-frame clones, with some not included. The sample contains 20,000 to 30,000 clones, under 85% of which appear only once. These receptors' antigens are unknown. ViraFEST used viral peptide pools to expand antigen-specific CD4+ T cells before sequencing. Subsequent to 10 days of culture, CD4+ T cells were isolated. Either the BNT162b2 or mRNA-1273 vaccine was given to participants in two doses. The material sequenced was CD4+ T cells from PBMCs cultured with HCoV-NL63 spike peptides, taken after COVID-19 vaccination. These receptors were collected from a human donor who received a COVID-19 vaccine.

This chain connects TRBV19 to TRBJ1-5; TRBD1 might be the D (6 bases). CDR1 is LNHDA and CDR2 is SQIVND in the germline V gene (reference sequence). There are 15 residues in the CDR3. The V gene lost 7 bases and the J gene lost 4 bases, with 17 bases spanning the gap. The CDR3 sequence is CASNRGAGRNQPQHF. The DNA for the CDR3 is TGTGCCAGTAATCGGGGGGCAGGTCGGAATCAGCCCCAGCATTTT.

V and J are TRBV11-2 and TRBJ2-1; TRBD2 agrees at 9 bases. This CDR3 comprises 15 residues. The germline V gene encodes CDR1 SGHAT and CDR2 FQNNGV. Trimming took 4 bases from V and 7 from J; bases not matched to a gene: 8. The CDR3 sequence: CASSWGSGRSNEQFF. The CDR3 nucleotides read TGTGCCAGCAGCTGGGGGAGCGGGAGGTCAAATGAGCAGTTCTTC.

The chain couples TRBV27 to TRBJ2-1; TRBD1 aligns across 10 bases. Trimming cost V 2 bases and J 7 bases; bases outside gene matches: 11. This CDR3 is built from 17 residues. Germline CDR1 MNHEY, CDR2 SMNVEV (reference sequence). The CDR3 DNA sequence: TGTGCCAGCAGTTTAATGAGTATTGGGACAGGGGTGAATGAGCAGTTCTTC. This encodes CASSLMSIGTGVNEQFF.

The rearrangement uses TRBV2 and TRBJ1-6; 10 bases agree with TRBD1. The CDR3 totals 13 residues. V was clipped by 6 bases and J by 9 bases; unmatched bases: 2. Germline assignment: CDR1 SNHLY and CDR2 FYNNEI. The CDR3 loop is CASRDRGSSPLHF. The CDR3 coding sequence is TGTGCCAGCAGGGACAGGGGGAGTTCACCCCTCCACTTT. The full variable domain, in which reference TRBV2 and TRBJ1-6 provide the parts outside the CDR3, is EPEVTQTPSHQVTQMGQEVILRCVPISNHLYFYWYRQILGQKVEFLVSFYNNEISEKSEIFDDQFSVERPDGSNFTLKIRSTKLEDSAMYFCASRDRGSSPLHFGNGTRLTVT.

The chain joins TRBV28 to TRBJ2-1; 10 nucleotides agree with TRBD2. The CDR3 runs 18 residues. V lost 1 base to trimming and J lost 5 bases; unmatched junction nucleotides: 11. The germline V gene encodes CDR1 MDHEN and CDR2 SYDVKM. This CDR3 is CASSLLSSLAGPNNEQFF. The DNA for the CDR3 is TGTGCCAGCAGTTTATTAAGTTCACTAGCGGGGCCAAACAATGAGCAGTTCTTC.

The chain has TRBV19 and TRBJ1-1, with D possibly TRBD1 on 5 matching bases. CDR1 LNHDA and CDR2 SQIVND come from the germline V gene (reference sequence). This CDR3 comprises 17 residues. With 4 bases removed from V and 2 bases from J, the gap between germline ends came to 20 bases. CDR3 amino acids: CASSTFSSGTVNTEAFF. Written as DNA, the CDR3 is TGTGCCAGTAGTACCTTCTCCTCCGGGACGGTAAACACTGAAGCTTTCTTT.

The chain recombines TRBV2 with TRBJ2-7; 7 bases align to TRBD1. The V gene end was trimmed by 8 bases and the J gene end by 4 bases; junction bases not matched to a gene: 8. Germline loops: CDR1 SNHLY, CDR2 FYNNEI. The CDR3 totals 13 residues. The DNA for the CDR3 is TGTGCCAGCGCCCTGGGACAGACTTACGAGCAGTACTTC. It encodes CASALGQTYEQYF.

The gene calls are TRBV25-1 and TRBJ2-7; D unclear. CDR3 length: 12 residues. Trimming took 3 bases from V and 4 from J, leaving 7 bases between them. The germline CDR1 and CDR2 sequences are MGHDK and SYGVNS. CDR3 sequence: CASSESLYEQYF. CDR3 DNA sequence: TGTGCCAGCAGTGAGTCCCTATACGAGCAGTACTTC.

The gene calls are TRBV30 and TRBJ1-1, with 7 bases lining up with TRBD1. In germline, CDR1 is GTSNPN, CDR2 SVGIG (reference sequence). The CDR3 loop spans 12 amino acids. The V and J ends lost 6 bases and 8 bases, in that order; junction bases with no gene match: 9. The CDR3 sequence is CACHPRGQEAFF. CDR3 in DNA: TGTGCCTGCCATCCTCGGGGACAGGAAGCTTTCTTT.

The rearrangement links TRBV19 to TRBJ1-2, with D unresolved. CDR1 and CDR2 (germline): LNHDA, SQIVND (reference sequence). The CDR3 covers 13 residues. V gave up 4 bases and J gave up 4 bases, with 10 bases separating them. DNA for the CDR3: TGTGCCAGTAGTAAAGACGCGGGCTATGGCTACACCTTC. Protein: CASSKDAGYGYTF.

This sequence joins TRBV5-4 and TRBJ2-3, with D maybe TRBD2 (6 bases). The V gene's germline CDR1 is SGHNT and CDR2 YYREEE (reference sequence). V lost 4 bases and J 1 base, leaving 13 bases between the germline ends. The CDR3 consists of 15 residues. CDR3 amino acids: CASSRRDGRTDTQYF. CDR3 bases: TGTGCCAGCAGCCGGAGGGATGGGCGCACAGATACGCAGTATTTT.

The J gene is TRBJ2-2, the V gene TRBV11-2; D possibly uses TRBD1 or TRBD2 (5 bases each). The V end lost 4 bases, the J end lost 9 bases, and 6 bases lay between the germline ends. The germline CDR1 and CDR2 sequences are SGHAT and FQNNGV. The CDR3 runs to 11 residues. The CDR3 DNA is TGTGCCAGCAGCTGGGGACGGGAGCTGTTTTTT. It translates to CASSWGRELFF.

This chain connects TRBV5-5 to TRBJ1-4; D possibly corresponds to TRBD1 (5 bases). This CDR3 has 15 residues. Germline V CDR1 and CDR2: SGHKS, YYEKEE (reference sequence). Trimming took 1 base from V and 4 from J, leaving 11 bases between them. CDR3 amino acids: CASSLILRDNEKLFF. CDR3 coding DNA: TGTGCCAGCAGCTTGATACTCAGGGATAATGAAAAACTGTTTTTT.

The CDR3 sequence is CASSQEEGGPGELFF. The CDR3 nucleotides are TGTGCCAGCAGCCAAGAGGAGGGGGGGCCCGGGGAGCTGTTTTTT. The chain carries TRBV4-2 and TRBJ2-2, with D possibly being TRBD2 (7 bases). Trimming pared 0 bases from V and 6 bases from J, leaving 11 bases between. Germline V lookup: CDR1 LGHNA, CDR2 YNFKEQ. This CDR3 comprises 15 residues.

With respect to this clone: At one of its ends the junction is not consistent with the germline gene, which may arise from a read error. J is TRBJ2-5 and V is TRBV3-1 (or the pseudogene TRBV3-2); 15 nucleotides agree with TRBD2. This CDR3 is 17 amino acids long. CDR1 is LGHDT, CDR2 YNNKEL, per germline (reference sequence). In nucleotides, the CDR3 is TGTGCAAGCACCAGGGTTGGACTAGCGGGGGGGCCGGGGACCCAGTACTTC. It yields the protein CASTRVGLAGGPGTQYF.

The chain recombines TRBV9 with TRBJ2-4; 7 positions agree with TRBD1. The trim removed 4 bases at V and 7 bases at J, leaving 8 bases unmatched. CDR3 length equals 14 residues. Per the germline V gene, CDR1 is SGDLS and CDR2 is YYNGEE. In nucleotides, the CDR3 is TGTGCCAGCAGCTCCCGGGACAGTATGAACATTCAGTACTTC. Translating it yields CASSSRDSMNIQYF.

V usage is TRBV19 and J usage is TRBJ2-5; D possibly matches TRBD1 or TRBD2 (6 bases each). Looked up from germline, CDR1 is LNHDA and CDR2 is SQIVND (reference sequence). This CDR3 has 13 residues. V lost 6 bases to trimming and J lost 2 bases, with 10 bases between them. DNA of the CDR3: TGTGCCAGTAGCCGAGGGGGGCAAGAGACCCAGTACTTC. The encoded protein is CASSRGGQETQYF.

The chain is built from TRBV6-5 and TRBJ1-6, with D possibly matching TRBD1 (5 bases). From germline, CDR1 is MNHEY and CDR2 SVGAGI. This CDR3 comprises 15 residues. Trimming left V 6 bases short and J 0 bases short, with 9 bases between. CDR3 residues: CASSAQGSYNSPLHF. The CDR3 coding sequence is TGTGCCAGCAGCGCTCAGGGCTCCTATAATTCACCCCTCCACTTT.

The V and J genes are TRBV5-8 and TRBJ1-4; perhaps TRBD1 as D (5 bases). V was pared by 1 base and J by 11 bases, with 9 bases between. The CDR3 is 12 amino acids. Looked up from germline, CDR1 is SGHTS and CDR2 is YDEGEE. The CDR3 protein is CASSLKAGKLFF. CDR3 sequence (DNA): TGTGCCAGCAGCTTGAAGGCAGGGAAACTGTTTTTT.

The chain couples TRBV7-2 to TRBJ1-5, with a tentative D call TRBD1 (5 bases). The CDR3 runs to 14 residues. V dropped 0 bases and J dropped 4 bases, with 7 bases sitting between them. Germline CDR1 SGHTA, CDR2 FQGNSA. The CDR3 protein is CASSLAGGNQPQHF. The CDR3 nucleotides are TGTGCCAGCAGCTTAGCGGGGGGTAATCAGCCCCAGCATTTT.

The chain combines TRBV19 with TRBJ2-2; 12 bases line up with TRBD2. Losses at the gene ends were 5 bases for V and 7 bases for J; bases not matched to a gene: 8. This CDR3 is 16 amino acids long. Per the germline V gene, CDR1 is LNHDA and CDR2 is SQIVND (reference sequence). This chain's CDR3 is CASSENPGLAGGELFF. As DNA, the CDR3 is TGTGCCAGTAGTGAAAACCCGGGACTAGCGGGCGGGGAGCTGTTTTTT.

The chain recombines TRBV6-5 with TRBJ1-2; D is undetermined. The CDR3 is 13 amino acids. V was clipped by 7 bases and J by 4 bases, with 13 bases between them. The germline CDR1 and CDR2 sequences are MNHEY and SVGAGI. This CDR3 reads CASMVGGAYGYTF. CDR3 nucleotides: TGTGCCAGCATGGTAGGAGGTGCCTATGGCTACACCTTC.

The chain is built from TRBV5-4 and TRBJ1-2, with a possible D match to TRBD1 (6 bases). Per the germline V gene, CDR1 is SGHNT and CDR2 is YYREEE (reference sequence). This CDR3 has 14 amino acids. The V and J ends lost 3 bases and 5 bases respectively, with 14 bases between them. The CDR3 DNA sequence: TGTGCCAGCAGCTACATTACAGGGAGGTATGGCTACACCTTC. Translating gives CASSYITGRYGYTF. The full variable domain, in which reference TRBV5-4 and TRBJ1-2 provide the parts outside the CDR3, is ETGVTQSPTHLIKTRGQQVTLRCSSQSGHNTVSWYQQALGQGPQFIFQYYREEENGRGNFPPRFSGLQFPNYSSELNVNALELDDSALYLCASSYITGRYGYTFGSGTRLTVV.

This chain connects TRBV27 to TRBJ1-5; D gene unclear. CDR3 length: 17 amino acids. The germline V and J ends were trimmed by 4 bases and 11 bases, with 27 bases remaining between them. Germline V lookup: CDR1 MNHEY, CDR2 SMNVEV (reference sequence). The CDR3 region is CASSSDYRMAWMKAQHF. The CDR3 DNA reads TGTGCCAGCAGTTCAGACTATCGTATGGCCTGGATGAAGGCCCAGCATTTT.

V is TRBV6-5 and J is TRBJ1-1; a weak D match, TRBD1 (6 bases). Germline V lookup: CDR1 MNHEY, CDR2 SVGAGI. This CDR3 is built from 13 residues. The germline V and J ends were trimmed by 2 bases and 7 bases, with 11 bases remaining between them. The CDR3 loop is CASSYTTGLEAFF. CDR3 coding DNA: TGTGCCAGCAGTTACACCACAGGGCTTGAAGCTTTCTTT.

A few counts support this clone. The rearrangement links TRBV7-3 to TRBJ1-1, with 7 positions matching TRBD1. The CDR3 spans 12 residues. The V gene's germline CDR1 is SGHTA and CDR2 FQGTGA. V lost 4 bases and J lost 8; bases outside the gene matches: 4. CDR3 loop: CASSSHRGEAFF. CDR3 DNA: TGTGCCAGCAGCTCGCACAGGGGCGAAGCTTTCTTT.

This clone was recorded only once. The chain uses TRBV7-2 and TRBJ2-4; D is ambiguous. Germline lookup yields CDR1 SGHTA and CDR2 FQGNSA. Trimming pared 0 bases from V and 0 bases from J, leaving 15 bases between. CDR3 length equals 18 residues. The CDR3 protein is CASSLAVLRNRAKNIQYF. The CDR3 nucleotides are TGTGCCAGCAGCTTAGCCGTTCTTAGGAACCGAGCCAAAAACATTCAGTACTTC.

The chain joins TRBV5-1 to TRBJ2-7, with TRBD2 as a possible D gene (6 bases). Germline V gives CDR1 SGHRS, CDR2 YFSETQ. The V gene lost 3 bases and the J gene lost 2 bases, with 12 bases spanning the gap. The CDR3 runs 14 residues. For the CDR3, the DNA is TGCGCCAGCAGCTCATCTAGCGCGACCTACGAGCAGTACTTC. Its translation: CASSSSSATYEQYF.

The chain couples TRBV19 to TRBJ2-7, with D possibly being TRBD2 (6 bases). V lost 11 bases to trimming and J lost 4 bases, with 18 bases between them. From germline, CDR1 is LNHDA and CDR2 SQIVND (reference sequence). The CDR3 consists of 13 residues. The CDR3 protein is CAGRGLVTYEQYF. Here the CDR3 DNA reads TGTGCCGGGCGGGGCTTGGTGACTTACGAGCAGTACTTC.